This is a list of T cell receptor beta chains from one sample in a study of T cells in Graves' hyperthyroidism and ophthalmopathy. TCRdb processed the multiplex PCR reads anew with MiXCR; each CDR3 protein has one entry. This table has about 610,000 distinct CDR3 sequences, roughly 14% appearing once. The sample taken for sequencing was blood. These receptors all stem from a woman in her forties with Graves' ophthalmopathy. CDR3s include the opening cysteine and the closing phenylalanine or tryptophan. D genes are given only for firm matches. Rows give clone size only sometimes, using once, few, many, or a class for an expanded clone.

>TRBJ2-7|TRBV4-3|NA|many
CASSHSPGGKYEQYF
TGCGCCAGCAGCCACTCCCCAGGCGGCAAATACGAGCAGTACTTC
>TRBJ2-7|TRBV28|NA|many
CASSVQGNEQYF
TGTGCCAGCAGTGTACAGGGAAACGAGCAGTACTTC
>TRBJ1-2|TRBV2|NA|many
CASSVQGEYGYTF
TGTGCCAGCAGTGTACAAGGAGAGTATGGCTACACCTTC
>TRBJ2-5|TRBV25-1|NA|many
CASSGFGGQETQYF
TGTGCCAGCAGTGGGTTCGGGGGACAAGAGACCCAGTACTTC
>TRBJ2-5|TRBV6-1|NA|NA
CASMDTGGETQYF
TGTGCCAGCATGGATACGGGTGGGGAGACCCAGTACTTC
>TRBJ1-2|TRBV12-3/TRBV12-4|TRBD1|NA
CASSVVRDRGFVGYTF
TGTGCCAGCAGCGTCGTCCGGGACAGGGGGTTTGTCGGCTACACCTTC
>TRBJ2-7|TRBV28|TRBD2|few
CASRAAGGLSLTEQYF
TGTGCCAGCAGGGCCGCGGGGGGACTGTCCCTTACCGAGCAGTACTTC
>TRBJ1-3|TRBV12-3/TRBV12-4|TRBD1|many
CASSFRDRGNTIYF
TGTGCCAGCAGTTTCCGGGACAGGGGAAACACCATATATTTT
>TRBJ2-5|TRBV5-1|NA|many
CASSLNSISSVQETQYF
TGCGCCAGCAGCCTAAACTCCATTTCTAGCGTCCAAGAGACCCAGTACTTC
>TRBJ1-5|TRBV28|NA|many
CASSPSTRYAFNRQPQHF
TGTGCCAGCAGTCCCAGTACCCGCTATGCTTTTAATCGACAGCCCCAGCATTTT
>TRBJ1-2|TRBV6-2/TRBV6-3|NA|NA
CASSYSFGRTQTNYGYTF
TGTGCCAGCAGTTACTCTTTCGGTCGGACACAGACTAACTATGGCTACACCTTC
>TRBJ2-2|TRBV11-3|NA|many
CASSLDGGRGGELFF
TGTGCCAGCAGCTTAGATGGTGGGCGCGGCGGGGAGCTGTTTTTT
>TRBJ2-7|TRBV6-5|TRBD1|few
CASSYSGTGVGYEQYF
TGTGCCAGCAGTTACTCGGGGACAGGGGTGGGATACGAGCAGTACTTC
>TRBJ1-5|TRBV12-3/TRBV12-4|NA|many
CASSLWGGVQPQHF
TGTGCCAGCAGTTTATGGGGGGGGGTTCAGCCCCAGCATTTT
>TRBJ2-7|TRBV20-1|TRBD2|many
CSAPRKTSGSNEQYF
TGCAGTGCTCCACGGAAGACTAGCGGGAGCAACGAGCAGTACTTC
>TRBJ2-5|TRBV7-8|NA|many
CASRPGAARPQETQYF
TGTGCCAGCAGGCCTGGGGCGGCCAGACCCCAAGAGACCCAGTACTTC
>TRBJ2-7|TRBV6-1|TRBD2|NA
CASTQEREFNEQYF
TGTGCCAGCACCCAGGAGCGGGAGTTCAACGAGCAGTACTTC
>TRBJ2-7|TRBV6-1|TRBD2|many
CASKGTSGRSSYEQYF
TGTGCCAGCAAAGGGACTAGCGGGAGAAGCTCCTACGAGCAGTACTTC
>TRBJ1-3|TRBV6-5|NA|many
CASRPHLQGGGNTIYF
TGTGCCAGCAGACCACACTTACAGGGCGGTGGAAACACCATATATTTT
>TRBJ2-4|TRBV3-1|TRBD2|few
CASSLSTSGSRDIQYF
TGTGCCAGCAGCCTTAGTACTAGCGGGAGTCGGGACATTCAGTACTTC
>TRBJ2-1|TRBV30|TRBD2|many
CAWSWTSGSYNEQFF
TGTGCCTGGAGTTGGACTAGCGGGTCTTACAATGAGCAGTTCTTC
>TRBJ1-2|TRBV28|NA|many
CASTMGGIGGYTF
TGTGCCAGCACCATGGGGGGAATTGGAGGCTACACCTTC
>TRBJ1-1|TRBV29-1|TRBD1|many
CSVQQGADTEAFF
TGCAGCGTTCAACAGGGGGCGGACACTGAAGCTTTCTTT
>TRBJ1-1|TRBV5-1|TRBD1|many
CASSVGQGIVNTEAFF
TGCGCCAGCAGCGTAGGACAGGGTATCGTGAACACTGAAGCTTTCTTT
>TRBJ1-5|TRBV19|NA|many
CASNGEYSNQPQHF
TGTGCCAGTAACGGGGAGTATAGCAATCAGCCCCAGCATTTT
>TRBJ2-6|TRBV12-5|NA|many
CASGLGGGAGANVLTF
TGTGCTAGTGGTTTAGGAGGGGGCGCTGGGGCCAACGTCCTGACTTTC
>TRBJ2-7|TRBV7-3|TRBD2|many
CASSRLAGDNEQYF
TGTGCCAGCAGCAGACTAGCGGGAGACAACGAGCAGTACTTC
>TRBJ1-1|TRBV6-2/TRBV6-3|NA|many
CASSSWDTEAFF
TGTGCCAGCAGTAGTTGGGACACTGAAGCTTTCTTT
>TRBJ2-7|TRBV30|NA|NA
CAWRRAGSNSYEQYF
TGTGCCTGGAGACGGGCGGGCAGCAACTCCTACGAGCAGTACTTC
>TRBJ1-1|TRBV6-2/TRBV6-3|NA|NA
CASSSGRGSTEAFF
TGTGCCAGCAGTTCCGGCAGGGGAAGCACTGAAGCTTTCTTT
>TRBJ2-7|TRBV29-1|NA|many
CSVEGAESYEQYF
TGCAGCGTTGAGGGAGCGGAGAGCTACGAGCAGTACTTC
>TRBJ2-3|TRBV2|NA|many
CASSEFGGDTQYF
TGTGCCAGCAGTGAATTTGGGGGGGATACGCAGTATTTT
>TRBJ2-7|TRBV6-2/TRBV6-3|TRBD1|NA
CASSSGTEGTEQYF
TGTGCCAGCAGTTCGGGGACAGAGGGCACCGAGCAGTACTTC
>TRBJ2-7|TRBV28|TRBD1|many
CASSPHRGQVSYEQYF
TGTGCCAGCAGTCCCCACAGGGGGCAGGTCTCCTACGAGCAGTACTTC
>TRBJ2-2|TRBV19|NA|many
CASSLPGTPTGELFF
TGTGCCAGTAGTCTTCCCGGGACTCCCACCGGGGAGCTGTTTTTT
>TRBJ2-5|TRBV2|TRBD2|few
CASSTDGRGETQYF
TGTGCCAGCAGTACCGACGGGAGGGGGGAGACCCAGTACTTC
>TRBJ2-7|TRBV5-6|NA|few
CASSRWDVTYEQYF
TGTGCCAGCAGCCGTTGGGATGTGACCTACGAGCAGTACTTC
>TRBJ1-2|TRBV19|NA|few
CASSTYMGGYTF
TGTGCCAGTAGCACGTATATGGGCGGCTACACCTTC
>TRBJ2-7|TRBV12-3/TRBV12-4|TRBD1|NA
CASSGSGQGNEQYF
TGTGCCAGCAGTGGTTCGGGACAGGGCAACGAGCAGTACTTC
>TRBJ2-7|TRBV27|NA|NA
CASSLSANTYEQYF
TGTGCCAGCAGTTTATCCGCGAATACCTACGAGCAGTACTTC
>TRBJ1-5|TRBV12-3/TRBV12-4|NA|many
CASSPYNQPQHF
TGTGCCAGCAGTCCATACAATCAGCCCCAGCATTTT
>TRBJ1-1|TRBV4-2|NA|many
CASSQETANTEAFF
TGTGCCAGCAGCCAAGAAACGGCGAACACTGAAGCTTTCTTT
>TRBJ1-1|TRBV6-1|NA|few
CASTRGGLTEAFF
TGTGCCAGCACTCGGGGCGGGCTCACTGAAGCTTTCTTT
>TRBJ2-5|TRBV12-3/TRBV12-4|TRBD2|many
CASSLASLAGVRETQYF
TGTGCCAGCAGTTTAGCGAGTTTAGCGGGAGTACGAGAGACCCAGTACTTC
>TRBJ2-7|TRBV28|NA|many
CASSLRGGYEQYF
TGTGCCAGCAGCCTGCGAGGGGGCTACGAGCAGTACTTC
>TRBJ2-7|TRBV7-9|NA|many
CASSLAYGAYEQYF
TGTGCCAGCAGCTTAGCGTACGGTGCCTACGAGCAGTACTTC
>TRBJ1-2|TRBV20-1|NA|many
CSARGDEHGYTF
TGCAGTGCTAGGGGTGATGAGCACGGCTACACCTTC
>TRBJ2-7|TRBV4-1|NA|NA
CASSQAGSGYEQYF
TGCGCCAGCAGCCAAGCGGGTAGCGGCTACGAGCAGTACTTC
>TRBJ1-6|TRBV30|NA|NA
CAWSVQGNSPLHF
TGTGCCTGGAGTGTACAGGGTAATTCACCCCTCCACTTT
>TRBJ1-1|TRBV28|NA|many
CATTSGHTEAFF
TGTGCCACCACGTCAGGGCACACTGAAGCTTTCTTT
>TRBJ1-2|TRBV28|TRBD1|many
CASRPLDRDNYGYTF
TGTGCCAGCAGGCCCCTCGACAGGGATAACTATGGCTACACCTTC
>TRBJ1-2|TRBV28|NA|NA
CASSLQPDYGYTF
TGTGCCAGCAGTTTGCAGCCTGACTATGGCTACACCTTC
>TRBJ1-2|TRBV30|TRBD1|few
CAWRIRDRGSNGYTF
TGTGCCTGGAGAATACGGGACAGGGGGTCGAATGGCTACACCTTC
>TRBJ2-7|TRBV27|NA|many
CASSLSIGGAYEQYF
TGTGCCAGCAGTTTATCTATCGGGGGCGCCTACGAGCAGTACTTC
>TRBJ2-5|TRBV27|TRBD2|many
CASRKTSGLQETQYF
TGTGCCAGCAGGAAGACTAGCGGGTTACAAGAGACCCAGTACTTC
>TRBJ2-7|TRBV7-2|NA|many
CASSHNIRQYYEQYF
TGTGCCAGCAGCCATAATATTCGACAGTACTACGAGCAGTACTTC
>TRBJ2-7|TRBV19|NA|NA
CASSIGQGAPGTYEQYF
TGTGCCAGTAGTATAGGCCAAGGGGCTCCGGGCACCTACGAGCAGTACTTC
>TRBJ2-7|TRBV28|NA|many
CASSLGGLKQYF
TGTGCCAGCAGTTTAGGGGGGCTCAAGCAGTACTTC
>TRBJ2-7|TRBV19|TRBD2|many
CASSTRRQSGSTRSYEQYF
TGTGCCAGTAGTACCAGACGACAAAGCGGGAGCACAAGATCCTACGAGCAGTACTTC
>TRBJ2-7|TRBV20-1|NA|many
CSAITGDMSYEQYF
TGCAGTGCTATCACAGGTGATATGTCGTACGAGCAGTACTTC